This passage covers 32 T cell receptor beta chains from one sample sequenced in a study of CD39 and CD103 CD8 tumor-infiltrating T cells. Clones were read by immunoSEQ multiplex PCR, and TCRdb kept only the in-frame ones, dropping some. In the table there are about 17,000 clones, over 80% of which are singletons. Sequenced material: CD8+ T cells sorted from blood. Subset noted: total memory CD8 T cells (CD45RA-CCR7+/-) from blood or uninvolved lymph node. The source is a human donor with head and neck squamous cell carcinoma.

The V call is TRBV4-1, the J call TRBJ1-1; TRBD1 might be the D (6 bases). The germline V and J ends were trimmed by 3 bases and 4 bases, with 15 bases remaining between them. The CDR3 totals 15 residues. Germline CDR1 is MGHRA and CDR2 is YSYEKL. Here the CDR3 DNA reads TGCGCCAGCAGCCAGGTTACAGGGTTGGGCACTGAAGCTTTCTTT. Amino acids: CASSQVTGLGTEAFF.

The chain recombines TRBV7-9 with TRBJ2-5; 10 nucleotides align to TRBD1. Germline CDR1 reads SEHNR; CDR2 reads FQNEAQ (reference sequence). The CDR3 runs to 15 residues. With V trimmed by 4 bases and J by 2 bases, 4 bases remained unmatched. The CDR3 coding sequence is TGTGCCAGCAGCTGGACAGGGGGAAATCAAGAGACCCAGTACTTC. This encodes CASSWTGGNQETQYF.

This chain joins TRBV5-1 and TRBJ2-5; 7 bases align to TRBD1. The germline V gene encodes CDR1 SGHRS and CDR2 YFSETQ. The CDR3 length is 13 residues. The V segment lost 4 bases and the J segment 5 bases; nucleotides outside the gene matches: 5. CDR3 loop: CASSETGMETQYF. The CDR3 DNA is TGCGCCAGCAGCGAGACAGGGATGGAGACCCAGTACTTC.

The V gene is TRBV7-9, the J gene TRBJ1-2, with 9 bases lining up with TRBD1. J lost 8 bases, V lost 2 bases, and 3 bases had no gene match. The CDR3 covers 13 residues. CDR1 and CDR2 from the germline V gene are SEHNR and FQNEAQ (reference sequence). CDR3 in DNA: TGTGCCAGCAGCTTAAGACAGGGGGTGGGCTACACCTTC. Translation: CASSLRQGVGYTF.

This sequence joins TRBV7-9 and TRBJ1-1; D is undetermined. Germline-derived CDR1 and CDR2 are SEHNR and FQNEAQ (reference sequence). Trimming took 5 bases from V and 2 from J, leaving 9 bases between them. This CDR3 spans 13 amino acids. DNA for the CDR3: TGTGCCAGCAGCCCAACAGATAACACTGAAGCTTTCTTT. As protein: CASSPTDNTEAFF.

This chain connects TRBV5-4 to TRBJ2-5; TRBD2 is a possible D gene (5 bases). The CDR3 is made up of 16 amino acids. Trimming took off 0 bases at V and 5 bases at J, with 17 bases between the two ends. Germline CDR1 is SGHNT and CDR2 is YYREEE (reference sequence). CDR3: CASSLGYGNSVETQYF. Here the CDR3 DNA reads TGTGCCAGCAGCTTGGGTTACGGGAACAGCGTTGAGACCCAGTACTTC.

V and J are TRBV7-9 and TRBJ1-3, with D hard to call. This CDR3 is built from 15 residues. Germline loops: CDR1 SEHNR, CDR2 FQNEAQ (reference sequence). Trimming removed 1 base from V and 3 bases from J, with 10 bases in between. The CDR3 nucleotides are TGTGCCAGCAGCTTAGGCACAAACGTTGGAAACACCATATATTTT. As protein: CASSLGTNVGNTIYF.

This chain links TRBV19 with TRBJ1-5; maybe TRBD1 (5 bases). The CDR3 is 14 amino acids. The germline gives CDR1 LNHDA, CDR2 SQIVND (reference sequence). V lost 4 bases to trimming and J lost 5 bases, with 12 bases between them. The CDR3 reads CASSTGIGYQPQHF. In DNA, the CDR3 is TGTGCCAGTAGTACAGGGATCGGCTATCAGCCCCAGCATTTT.

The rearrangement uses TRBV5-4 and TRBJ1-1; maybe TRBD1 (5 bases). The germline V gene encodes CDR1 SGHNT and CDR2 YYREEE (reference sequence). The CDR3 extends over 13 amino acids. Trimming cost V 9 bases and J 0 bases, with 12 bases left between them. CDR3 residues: CAIQGALNTEAFF. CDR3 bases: TGTGCCATCCAAGGGGCGCTGAACACTGAAGCTTTCTTT.

The CDR3 coding sequence is TGTGCCAGTAGTATAGGGGTGAGCACTGAAGCTTTCTTT. Amino acid sequence: CASSIGVSTEAFF. This chain connects TRBV19 to TRBJ1-1; D is uncertain. Germline CDR1 is LNHDA and CDR2 is SQIVND (reference sequence). The CDR3 length is 13 residues. V was pared by 1 base and J by 4 bases, with 7 bases between.

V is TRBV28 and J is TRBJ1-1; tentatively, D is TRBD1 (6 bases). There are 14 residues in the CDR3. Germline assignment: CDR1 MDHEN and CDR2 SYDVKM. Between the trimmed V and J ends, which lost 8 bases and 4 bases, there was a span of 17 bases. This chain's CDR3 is CASQITTGGTEAFF. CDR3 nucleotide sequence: TGTGCCAGCCAAATTACGACAGGCGGCACTGAAGCTTTCTTT. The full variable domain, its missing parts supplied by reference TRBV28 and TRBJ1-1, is DVKVTQSSRYLVKRTGEKVFLECVQDMDHENMFWYRQDPGLGLRLIYFSYDVKMKEKGDIPEGYSVSREKKERFSLILESASTNQTSMYLCASQITTGGTEAFFGQGTRLTVV.

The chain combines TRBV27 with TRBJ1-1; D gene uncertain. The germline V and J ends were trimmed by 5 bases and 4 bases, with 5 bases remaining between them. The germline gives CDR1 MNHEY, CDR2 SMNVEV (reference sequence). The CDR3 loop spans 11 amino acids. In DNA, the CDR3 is TGTGCCAGCAGTGATTTCACTGAAGCTTTCTTT. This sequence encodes CASSDFTEAFF.

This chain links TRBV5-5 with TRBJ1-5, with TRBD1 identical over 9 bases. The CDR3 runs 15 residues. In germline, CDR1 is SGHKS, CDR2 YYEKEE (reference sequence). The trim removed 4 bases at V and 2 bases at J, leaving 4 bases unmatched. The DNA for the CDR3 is TGTGCCAGCAGCCGGACAGGGGCTGGCAATCAGCCCCAGCATTTT. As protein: CASSRTGAGNQPQHF.

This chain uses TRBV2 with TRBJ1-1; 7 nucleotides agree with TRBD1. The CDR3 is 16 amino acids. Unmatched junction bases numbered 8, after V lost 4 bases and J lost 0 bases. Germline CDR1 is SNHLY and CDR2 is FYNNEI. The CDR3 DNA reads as TGTGCCAGCAGTGCCGGGACAGTCCTCATGAACACTGAAGCTTTCTTT. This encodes CASSAGTVLMNTEAFF.

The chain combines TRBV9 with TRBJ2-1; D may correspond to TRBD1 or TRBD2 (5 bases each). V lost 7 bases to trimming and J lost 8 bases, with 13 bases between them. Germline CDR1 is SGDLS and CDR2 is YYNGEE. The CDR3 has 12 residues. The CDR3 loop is CASGTSEYEQFF. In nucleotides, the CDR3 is TGTGCCAGCGGGACCTCAGAGTATGAGCAGTTCTTC.

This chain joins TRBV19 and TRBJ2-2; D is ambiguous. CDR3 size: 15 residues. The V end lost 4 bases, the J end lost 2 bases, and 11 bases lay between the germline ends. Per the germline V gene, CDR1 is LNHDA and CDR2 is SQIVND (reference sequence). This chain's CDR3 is CASSTRTDNTGELFF. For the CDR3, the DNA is TGTGCCAGTAGTACCCGGACGGATAACACCGGGGAGCTGTTTTTT.

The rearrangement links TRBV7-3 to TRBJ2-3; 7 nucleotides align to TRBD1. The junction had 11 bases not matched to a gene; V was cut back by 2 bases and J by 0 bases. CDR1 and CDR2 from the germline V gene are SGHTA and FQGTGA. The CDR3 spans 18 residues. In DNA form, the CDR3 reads TGTGCCAGCAGCTTATTTCCGTCAGGGGGATATAGCACAGATACGCAGTATTTT. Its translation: CASSLFPSGGYSTDTQYF.

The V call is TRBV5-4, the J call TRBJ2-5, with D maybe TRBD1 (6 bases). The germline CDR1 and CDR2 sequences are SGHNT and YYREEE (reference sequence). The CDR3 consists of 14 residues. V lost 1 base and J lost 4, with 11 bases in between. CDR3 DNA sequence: TGTGCCAGCAGCTTGATGGGGGCGCGAGAGACCCAGTACTTC. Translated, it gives CASSLMGARETQYF.

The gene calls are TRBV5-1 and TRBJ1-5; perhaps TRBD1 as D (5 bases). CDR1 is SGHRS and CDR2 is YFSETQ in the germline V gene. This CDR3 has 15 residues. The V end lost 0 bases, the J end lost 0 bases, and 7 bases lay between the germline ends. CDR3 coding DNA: TGCGCCAGCAGCTTGGCAGGGTATAGCAATCAGCCCCAGCATTTT. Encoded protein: CASSLAGYSNQPQHF.

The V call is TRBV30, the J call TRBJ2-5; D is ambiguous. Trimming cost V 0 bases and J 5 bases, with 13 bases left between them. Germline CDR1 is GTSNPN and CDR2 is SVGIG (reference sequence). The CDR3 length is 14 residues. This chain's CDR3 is CAWSVPRLEETQYF. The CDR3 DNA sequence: TGTGCCTGGAGTGTACCCAGGCTCGAGGAGACCCAGTACTTC.

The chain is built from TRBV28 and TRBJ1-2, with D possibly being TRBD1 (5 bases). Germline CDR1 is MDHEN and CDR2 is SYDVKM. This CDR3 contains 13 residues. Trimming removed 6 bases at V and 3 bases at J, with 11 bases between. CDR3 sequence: CASRAKGYYGYTF. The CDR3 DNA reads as TGTGCCAGCAGAGCAAAGGGGTACTATGGCTACACCTTC.

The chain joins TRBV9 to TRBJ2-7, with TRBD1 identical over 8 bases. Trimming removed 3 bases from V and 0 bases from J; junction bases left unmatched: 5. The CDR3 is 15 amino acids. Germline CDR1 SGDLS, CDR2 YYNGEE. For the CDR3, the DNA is TGTGCCAGCAGCGCAGGACAGGGTCTCTCCTACGAGCAGTACTTC. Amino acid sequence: CASSAGQGLSYEQYF.

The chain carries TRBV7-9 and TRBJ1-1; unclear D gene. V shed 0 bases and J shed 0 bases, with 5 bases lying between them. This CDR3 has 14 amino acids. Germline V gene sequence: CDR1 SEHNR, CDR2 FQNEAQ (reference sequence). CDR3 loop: CASSLASMNTEAFF. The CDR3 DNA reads TGTGCCAGCAGCTTAGCTTCAATGAACACTGAAGCTTTCTTT.

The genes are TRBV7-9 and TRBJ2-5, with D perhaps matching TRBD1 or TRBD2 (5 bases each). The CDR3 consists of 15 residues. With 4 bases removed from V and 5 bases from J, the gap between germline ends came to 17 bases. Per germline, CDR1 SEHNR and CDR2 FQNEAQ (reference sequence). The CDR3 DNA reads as TGTGCCAGCAGCTGGGGGTTAACCCTCGGGGAGACCCAGTACTTC. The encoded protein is CASSWGLTLGETQYF.

Here the CDR3 reads CASSVGGGRGTQYF. The CDR3 coding sequence is TGTGCCAGCAGCGTAGGCGGGGGCCGGGGGACCCAGTACTTC. The chain links TRBV9 to TRBJ2-5, with TRBD2 as a possible D gene (7 bases). Germline V gene data show CDR1 as SGDLS and CDR2 as YYNGEE. The CDR3 is made up of 14 amino acids. Trimming shortened V by 0 bases and J by 7 bases, and 13 bases separated the two germline ends.

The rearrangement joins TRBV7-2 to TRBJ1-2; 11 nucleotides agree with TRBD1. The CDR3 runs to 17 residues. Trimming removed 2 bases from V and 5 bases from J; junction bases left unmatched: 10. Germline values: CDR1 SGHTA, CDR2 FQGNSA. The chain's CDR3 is CASSLFGTGGNMYGYTF. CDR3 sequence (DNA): TGTGCCAGCAGCTTATTCGGGACAGGGGGGAATATGTATGGCTACACCTTC.

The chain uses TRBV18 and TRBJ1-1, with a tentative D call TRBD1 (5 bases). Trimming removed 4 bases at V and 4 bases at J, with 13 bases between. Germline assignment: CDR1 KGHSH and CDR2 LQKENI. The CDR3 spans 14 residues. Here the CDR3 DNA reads TGTGCCAGCTCACTTTCGGACGGGGGCACTGAAGCTTTCTTT. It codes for CASSLSDGGTEAFF.

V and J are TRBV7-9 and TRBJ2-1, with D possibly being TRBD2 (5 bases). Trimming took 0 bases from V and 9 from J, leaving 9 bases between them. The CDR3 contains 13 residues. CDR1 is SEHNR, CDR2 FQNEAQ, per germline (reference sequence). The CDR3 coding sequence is TGTGCCAGCAGCTTAGCATGGCGGGTTGAGCAGTTCTTC. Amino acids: CASSLAWRVEQFF.

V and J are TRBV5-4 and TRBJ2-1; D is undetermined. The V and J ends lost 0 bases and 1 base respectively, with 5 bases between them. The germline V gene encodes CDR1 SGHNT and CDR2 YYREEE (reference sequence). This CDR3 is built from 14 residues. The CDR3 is CASSLDGSYNEQFF. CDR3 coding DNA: TGTGCCAGCAGCTTGGACGGATCCTACAATGAGCAGTTCTTC.

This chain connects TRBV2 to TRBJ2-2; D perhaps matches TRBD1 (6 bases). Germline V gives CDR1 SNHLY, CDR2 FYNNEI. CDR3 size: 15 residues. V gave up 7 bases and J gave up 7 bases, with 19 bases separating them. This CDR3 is CASTALQGRGGELFF. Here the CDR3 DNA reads TGTGCCAGCACCGCCCTACAGGGTCGGGGCGGGGAGCTGTTTTTT.

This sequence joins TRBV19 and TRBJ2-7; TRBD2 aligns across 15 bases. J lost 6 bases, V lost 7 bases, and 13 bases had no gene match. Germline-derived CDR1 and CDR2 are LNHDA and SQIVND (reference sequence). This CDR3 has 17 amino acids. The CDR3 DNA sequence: TGTGCCAGTACCCCGGGACTAGCGGGGGGCCCCCCCAGCGAGCAGTACTTC. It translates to CASTPGLAGGPPSEQYF. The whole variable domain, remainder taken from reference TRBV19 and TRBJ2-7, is DGGITQSPKYLFRKEGQNVTLSCEQNLNHDAMYWYRQDPGQGLRLIYYSQIVNDFQKGDIAEGYSVSREKKESFPLTVTSAQKNPTAFYLCASTPGLAGGPPSEQYFGPGTRLTVT.

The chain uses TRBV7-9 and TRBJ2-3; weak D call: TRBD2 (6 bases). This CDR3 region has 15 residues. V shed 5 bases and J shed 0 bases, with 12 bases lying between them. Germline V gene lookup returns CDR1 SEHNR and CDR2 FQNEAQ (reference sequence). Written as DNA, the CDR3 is TGTGCCAGCAGCCCCCCGGGACTCAGCACAGATACGCAGTATTTT. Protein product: CASSPPGLSTDTQYF.